The entry below describes one TCR beta chain. Its specificity is unknown. This specimen belongs to a study of OX40 agonist ivuxolimab in advanced cancers. Study-wide findings and caveats: Average numbers of expanded clones were greater in CD8+ T cells than in CD4+.

Per germline, CDR1 SGHRS and CDR2 YFSETQ. The V end was cut by 1 base, the J end by 13 bases, with 20 bases between. The CDR3 sequence is 14 residues long. The repertoire was sequenced with immunoSEQ multiplex PCR; TCRdb's copy has only in-frame clones and lacks some. The table shows 42,000 or so clones, with around four fifths occurring only once. The V gene is TRBV5-1, the J gene TRBJ1-2; TRBD1 is a possible D gene (6 bases). The sequence was obtained from an adult with an advanced solid tumor such as melanoma, head and neck, liver or kidney cancer. The material was CD4+ or CD8+ T cells sorted from blood, obtained in a trial of the OX40 agonist ivuxolimab. This CDR3 is CASSLTQGYWLRTF. CDR3 nucleotide sequence: TGCGCCAGCAGCTTGACACAGGGTTATTGGTTGCGCACCTTC.